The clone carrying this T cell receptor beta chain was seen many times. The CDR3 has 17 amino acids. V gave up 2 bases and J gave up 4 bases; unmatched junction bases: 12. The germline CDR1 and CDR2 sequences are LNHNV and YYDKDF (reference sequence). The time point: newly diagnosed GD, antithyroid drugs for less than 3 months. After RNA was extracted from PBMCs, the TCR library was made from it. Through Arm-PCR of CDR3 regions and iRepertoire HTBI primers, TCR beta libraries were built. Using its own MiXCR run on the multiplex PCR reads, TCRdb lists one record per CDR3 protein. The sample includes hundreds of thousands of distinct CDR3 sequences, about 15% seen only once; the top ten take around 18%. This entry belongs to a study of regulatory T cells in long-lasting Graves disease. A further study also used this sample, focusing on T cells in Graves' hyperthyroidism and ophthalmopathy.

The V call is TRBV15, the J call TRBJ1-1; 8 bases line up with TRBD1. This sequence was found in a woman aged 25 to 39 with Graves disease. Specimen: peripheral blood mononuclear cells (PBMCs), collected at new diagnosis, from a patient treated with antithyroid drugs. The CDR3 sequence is CATSRNPLGDRGTEAFF. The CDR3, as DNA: TGTGCCACCAGCAGAAATCCTCTGGGCGACAGGGGCACTGAAGCTTTCTTT.